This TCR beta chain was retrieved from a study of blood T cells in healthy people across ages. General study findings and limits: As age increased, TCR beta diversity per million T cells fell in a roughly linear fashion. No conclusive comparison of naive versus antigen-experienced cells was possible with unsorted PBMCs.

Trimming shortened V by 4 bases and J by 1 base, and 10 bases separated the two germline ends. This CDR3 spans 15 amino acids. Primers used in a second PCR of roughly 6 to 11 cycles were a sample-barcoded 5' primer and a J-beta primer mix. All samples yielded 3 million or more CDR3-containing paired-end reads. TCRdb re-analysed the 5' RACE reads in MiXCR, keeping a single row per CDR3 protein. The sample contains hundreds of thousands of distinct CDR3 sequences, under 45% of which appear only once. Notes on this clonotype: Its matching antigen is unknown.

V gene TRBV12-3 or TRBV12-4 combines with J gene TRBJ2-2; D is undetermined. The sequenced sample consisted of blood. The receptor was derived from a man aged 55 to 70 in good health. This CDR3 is CASSYLGGNTGELFF. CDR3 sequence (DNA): TGTGCCAGCAGTTATCTGGGCGGGAACACCGGGGAGCTGTTTTTT.